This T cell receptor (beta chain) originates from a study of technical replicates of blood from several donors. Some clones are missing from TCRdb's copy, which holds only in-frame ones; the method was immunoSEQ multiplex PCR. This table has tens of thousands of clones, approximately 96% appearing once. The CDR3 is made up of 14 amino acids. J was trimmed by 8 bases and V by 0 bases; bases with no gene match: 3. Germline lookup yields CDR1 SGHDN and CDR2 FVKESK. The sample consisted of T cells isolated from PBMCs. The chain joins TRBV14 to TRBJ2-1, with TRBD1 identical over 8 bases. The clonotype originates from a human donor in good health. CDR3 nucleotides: TGTGCCAGCAGCCAAGAAAGGACAGGGTATGAGCAGTTCTTC. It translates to CASSQERTGYEQFF.